This T cell receptor beta chain was sequenced in a study of T-cell reconstitution after alpha-beta-depleted transplantation in children. Whole-study findings and limits: Alpha-beta T cells present about two months after transplant were reported to originate from several hundred expanded graft clones. Some patients owed their high day-60 TCRbeta diversity to surviving recipient T cells and thymic progenitors. By one year post-transplant, T-cell counts and diversity largely arose from T cells that were newly produced.

Unique molecular identifiers were incorporated when the TCRbeta library was constructed. MiXCR, applied by TCRdb to the PCR reads, yields one record per CDR3 protein. The sample comprises just under 350,000 distinct CDR3 sequences, about a sixth of which are singletons, and just over 40% rests with the top ten. This clonotype has a handful of counts. Antigen specificity is unknown. The sample in question was PBMCs, mostly from graft donor cells, obtained 360 days after TCRalphabeta/CD19-depleted stem cell transplant. The clonotype comes from a male patient aged 2 to 10 who had a stem cell transplant for acute lymphoblastic leukemia, so the T cells may come from the graft donor.

This CDR3 is CASSVDPSSQKETQYF. In DNA, the CDR3 is TGTGCCAGCAGCGTAGATCCTAGCTCACAGAAAGAGACCCAGTACTTC. This rearrangement joins TRBV9 to TRBJ2-5, with a possible D match to TRBD2 (5 bases). This CDR3 contains 16 residues. Trimming took off 0 bases at V and 3 bases at J, with 15 bases between the two ends. Germline V gene data show CDR1 as SGDLS and CDR2 as YYNGEE.